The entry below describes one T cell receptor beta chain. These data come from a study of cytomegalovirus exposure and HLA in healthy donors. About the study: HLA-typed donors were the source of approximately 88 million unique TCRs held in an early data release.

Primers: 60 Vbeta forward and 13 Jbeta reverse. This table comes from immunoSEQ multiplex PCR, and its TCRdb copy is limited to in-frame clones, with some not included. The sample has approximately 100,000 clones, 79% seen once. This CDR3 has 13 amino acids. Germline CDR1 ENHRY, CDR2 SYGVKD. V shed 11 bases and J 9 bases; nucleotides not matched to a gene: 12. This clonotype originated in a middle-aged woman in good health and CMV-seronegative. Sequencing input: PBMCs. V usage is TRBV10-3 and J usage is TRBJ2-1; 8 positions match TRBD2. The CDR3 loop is CAAKAGESGEQFF. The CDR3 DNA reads TGTGCCGCGAAAGCGGGGGAGTCGGGTGAGCAGTTCTTC.